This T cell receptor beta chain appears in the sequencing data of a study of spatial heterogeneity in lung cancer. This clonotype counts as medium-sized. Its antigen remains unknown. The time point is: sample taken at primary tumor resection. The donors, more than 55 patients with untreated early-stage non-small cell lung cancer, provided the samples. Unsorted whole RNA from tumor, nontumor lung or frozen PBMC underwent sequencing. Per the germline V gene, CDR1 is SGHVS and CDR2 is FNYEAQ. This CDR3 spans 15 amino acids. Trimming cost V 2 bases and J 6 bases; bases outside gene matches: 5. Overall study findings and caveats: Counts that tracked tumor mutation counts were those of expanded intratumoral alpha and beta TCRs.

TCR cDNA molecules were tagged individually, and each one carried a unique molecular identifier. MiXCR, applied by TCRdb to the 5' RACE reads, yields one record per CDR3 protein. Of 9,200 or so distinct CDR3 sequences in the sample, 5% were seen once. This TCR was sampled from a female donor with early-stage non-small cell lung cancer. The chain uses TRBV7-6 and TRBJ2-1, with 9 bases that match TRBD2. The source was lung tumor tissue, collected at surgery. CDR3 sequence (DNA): TGTGCCAGCAGCTTACTGGGACTAGCCGGCAATGAGCAGTTCTTC. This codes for CASSLLGLAGNEQFF. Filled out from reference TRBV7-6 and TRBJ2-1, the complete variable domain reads GAGVSQSPRYKVTKRGQDVALRCDPISGHVSLYWYRQALGQGPEFLTYFNYEAQQDKSGLPNDRFSAERPEGSISTLTIQRTEQRDSAMYRCASSLLGLAGNEQFFGPGTRLTVL.